The 30 T cell receptor beta chains listed next were all sequenced from one sample in a study of shared clonotypes between healthy human individuals. As defined, naive CD8 cells were CD45RO-negative and positively selected for CCR7, with terminally differentiated effector memory CD45RA+ cells excluded. Using immunoSEQ multiplex PCR, the repertoire was profiled, and TCRdb retains in-frame clones only, with some absent. Among around 2,100,000 clones listed, approximately 95% were seen once. The sequenced material came from naive CD8+ T cells sorted from blood. These TCRs come from a man younger than 35 in good health.

Remarks on this clone: In the same sample, other DNA sequences code for this CDR3. The chain couples TRBV7-9 to TRBJ2-3, with TRBD2 identical over 7 bases. V was clipped by 5 bases and J by 6 bases; unmatched bases: 11. This CDR3 is built from 15 residues. The germline gives CDR1 SEHNR, CDR2 FQNEAQ (reference sequence). This CDR3 is CASSLQRGGPDTQYF. The DNA of the CDR3 is TGTGCCAGCAGCCTTCAGCGGGGAGGGCCGGATACGCAGTATTTT.

The chain recombines TRBV27 with TRBJ2-7; no clear D gene. CDR1 MNHEY and CDR2 SMNVEV come from the germline V gene (reference sequence). The CDR3 totals 14 residues. V was pared by 5 bases and J by 5 bases, with 16 bases between. The CDR3 loop reads CASSTGPAGHEQYF. CDR3 bases: TGTGCCAGCAGTACGGGCCCGGCAGGCCACGAGCAGTACTTC.

The chain uses TRBV15 and TRBJ2-5; TRBD1 agrees at 7 bases. With 0 bases clipped from V and 2 bases from J, the junction kept 3 bases outside the gene matches. The germline V gene has CDR1 LNHNV and CDR2 YYDKDF (reference sequence). This CDR3 is 15 amino acids long. The chain's CDR3 is CATSRDPGQQETQYF. CDR3 coding DNA: TGTGCCACCAGCAGAGACCCGGGACAGCAAGAGACCCAGTACTTC.

This clone appeared a single time. V is TRBV6-5 and J is TRBJ2-7; 7 bases match TRBD2. Germline CDR1 reads MNHEY; CDR2 reads SVGAGI. The V segment lost 5 bases and the J segment 3 bases; nucleotides outside the gene matches: 4. The CDR3 spans 13 residues. The chain's CDR3 is CASSGGEGYEQYF. The CDR3 coding sequence is TGTGCCAGCAGTGGAGGGGAGGGCTACGAGCAGTACTTC.

Remarks on this clone: Different DNA sequences within this sample yield the same CDR3. The rearrangement joins TRBV27 to TRBJ1-2; D unclear. V was cut by 3 bases and J by 2 bases, with 7 bases left in between. The CDR3 covers 13 residues. Germline loops: CDR1 MNHEY, CDR2 SMNVEV (reference sequence). In DNA, the CDR3 is TGTGCCAGCAGTTTGACGGCGAACTATGGCTACACCTTC. This encodes CASSLTANYGYTF.

V usage is TRBV25-1 and J usage is TRBJ2-3; D may be TRBD1 (6 bases). The V end lost 2 bases, the J end lost 4 bases, and 13 bases lay between the germline ends. The V gene's germline CDR1 is MGHDK and CDR2 SYGVNS. The CDR3 sequence is 15 residues long. The CDR3: CASSEGQGWADTQYF. In DNA form, the CDR3 reads TGTGCCAGCAGTGAAGGGCAGGGGTGGGCAGATACGCAGTATTTT. The whole variable domain, remainder taken from reference TRBV25-1 and TRBJ2-3, is EADIYQTPRYLVIGTGKKITLECSQTMGHDKMYWYQQDPGMELHLIHYSYGVNSTEKGDLSSESTVSRIRTEHFPLTLESARPSHTSQYLCASSEGQGWADTQYFGPGTRLTVL.

This chain links TRBV4-1 with TRBJ2-1, with D unclear. This CDR3 comprises 16 residues. CDR1 is MGHRA and CDR2 is YSYEKL in the germline V gene. Trimming stripped 1 base from V and 0 bases from J, with 10 bases between. CDR3: CASSQVRLSSYNEQFF. Written as DNA, the CDR3 is TGCGCCAGCAGCCAAGTCCGACTGAGCTCCTACAATGAGCAGTTCTTC.

V usage is TRBV15 and J usage is TRBJ1-1, with D possibly matching TRBD1 (6 bases). With 0 bases removed from V and 1 base from J, the gap between germline ends came to 12 bases. Germline CDR1 reads LNHNV; CDR2 reads YYDKDF (reference sequence). The CDR3 is 16 amino acids. DNA for the CDR3: TGTGCCACCAGCAGAGATATTCTGGGACAGAACACTGAAGCTTTCTTT. Translated, it gives CATSRDILGQNTEAFF.

The chain couples TRBV27 to TRBJ2-3, with 7 bases fitting TRBD1. V trimming: 1 base; J trimming: 3 bases; junction bases outside the gene matches: 13. Germline V gene lookup returns CDR1 MNHEY and CDR2 SMNVEV (reference sequence). The CDR3 loop spans 18 amino acids. CDR3 sequence reads: CASSLYGPGQVGTDTQYF. The CDR3 bases are TGTGCCAGCAGTTTATATGGCCCAGGACAGGTGGGAACAGATACGCAGTATTTT.

The table lists this clone with a few counts. This CDR3 is also generated by other DNA sequences in the sample. The V call is TRBV7-8, the J call TRBJ2-7; D is unresolved. With 1 base removed from V and 2 bases from J, the gap between germline ends came to 3 bases. Germline values: CDR1 SGHVS, CDR2 FQNEAQ. The CDR3 has 12 amino acids. CDR3 sequence: CASSLVPYEQYF. In DNA form, the CDR3 reads TGTGCCAGCAGCTTAGTCCCCTACGAGCAGTACTTC.

On this clone: Other DNA variants within this sample encode the same CDR3. The rearrangement links TRBV5-6 to TRBJ1-1; tentative D call: TRBD1 (6 bases). The germline V gene has CDR1 SGHDT and CDR2 YYEEEE. V lost 4 bases, J lost 6 bases, and 10 bases lay in between. This CDR3 comprises 12 residues. The CDR3 DNA reads TGTGCCAGCAGCCTAGGGGGGCCTGAAGCTTTCTTT. It encodes CASSLGGPEAFF.

The CDR3 sequence: CASTSRFNGELFF. The CDR3 coding sequence is TGTGCCAGCACTTCCCGATTTAACGGGGAGCTGTTTTTT. The V and J genes are TRBV6-5 and TRBJ2-2; D call uncertain. Germline CDR1 MNHEY, CDR2 SVGAGI. Trimming shortened V by 7 bases and J by 7 bases, and 13 bases separated the two germline ends. The CDR3 is 13 amino acids.

On this clone itself: At the DNA level, this CDR3 is encoded by other sequences in the same sample as well. The chain has TRBV27 and TRBJ2-2; tentatively, D is TRBD2 (6 bases). V lost 7 bases, J lost 6 bases, and 15 bases lay in between. Germline CDR1 is MNHEY and CDR2 is SMNVEV (reference sequence). The CDR3 runs 14 residues. CDR3 sequence reads: CASTLGGSAGELFF. CDR3 nucleotide sequence: TGTGCCAGCACATTGGGGGGTTCTGCCGGGGAGCTGTTTTTT.

The chain has TRBV28 and TRBJ2-3, with TRBD1 matching over 8 bases. V shed 6 bases, J shed 4 bases, and the junction held 15 bases outside the gene matches. Germline CDR1 is MDHEN and CDR2 is SYDVKM. This CDR3 has 17 amino acids. CDR3 nucleotides: TGTGCCAGCAGCCACCTATTGACAGGGGATGGGGCAGATACGCAGTATTTT. Its protein product is CASSHLLTGDGADTQYF.

The chain couples TRBV28 to TRBJ1-5; D gene unclear. V shed 3 bases and J shed 0 bases, with 12 bases lying between them. Germline CDR1 reads MDHEN; CDR2 reads SYDVKM. This CDR3 contains 16 residues. The CDR3 coding sequence is TGTGCCAGCAGTTTGGTGGGCAGCTATAGCAATCAGCCCCAGCATTTT. Translation: CASSLVGSYSNQPQHF.

The chain carries TRBV7-9 and TRBJ2-5, with D tentatively TRBD2 (7 bases). V was clipped by 5 bases and J by 8 bases, with 15 bases between them. Germline CDR1 and CDR2: SEHNR and FQNEAQ (reference sequence). The CDR3 is 13 residues long. This chain's CDR3 is CASSPRTGGTQYF. CDR3 nucleotide sequence: TGTGCCAGCAGCCCTCGGACGGGGGGCACCCAGTACTTC. Based on the CDR3 plus reference TRBV7-9 and TRBJ2-5, the full variable domain is DTGVSQNPRHKITKRGQNVTFRCDPISEHNRLYWYRQTLGQGPEFLTYFQNEAQLEKSRLLSDRFSAERPKGSFSTLEIQRTEQGDSAMYLCASSPRTGGTQYFGPGTRLLVL.

This clone was counted a single time. The chain is built from TRBV27 and TRBJ2-3, with a weak D call TRBD2 (6 bases). V gave up 7 bases and J gave up 4 bases, with 12 bases separating them. The CDR3 loop spans 13 amino acids. CDR1 MNHEY and CDR2 SMNVEV come from the germline V gene (reference sequence). CDR3 sequence: CASNPGESDTQYF. CDR3 nucleotide sequence: TGTGCCAGCAACCCGGGGGAATCAGATACGCAGTATTTT.

Details on this clone: Distinct nucleotide sequences in the sample also encode this CDR3. V usage is TRBV7-6 and J usage is TRBJ2-7; TRBD2 might be the D (5 bases). V was trimmed by 1 base and J by 2 bases, leaving 9 bases between them. CDR3 length: 14 amino acids. Germline CDR1 is SGHVS and CDR2 is FNYEAQ. The chain's CDR3 is CASSLGTGTYEQYF. In DNA, the CDR3 is TGTGCCAGCAGCTTAGGGACGGGAACCTACGAGCAGTACTTC.

This sequence joins TRBV11-3 and TRBJ2-2; TRBD2 matches 15 bases. The germline CDR1 and CDR2 sequences are SGHNT and YENEEA. The trim removed 4 bases at V and 1 base at J, leaving 4 bases unmatched. This CDR3 is 18 amino acids long. CDR3 DNA sequence: TGTGCCAGCAGCTCGGGACTAGCGGGAGGATTGAACACCGGGGAGCTGTTTTTT. The encoded protein is CASSSGLAGGLNTGELFF.

The genes are TRBV6-5 and TRBJ2-7; no definite D call. Deletions cut 0 bases from V and 0 bases from J, with 9 bases between. The germline gives CDR1 MNHEY, CDR2 SVGAGI. This CDR3 is 15 amino acids long. CDR3 amino acids: CASSYSALSSYEQYF. Written as DNA, the CDR3 is TGTGCCAGCAGTTACTCGGCCCTTTCCTCCTACGAGCAGTACTTC.

The chain combines TRBV7-9 with TRBJ2-1; TRBD2 agrees at 15 bases. CDR3 length: 18 amino acids. V shed 5 bases and J 2 bases; nucleotides not matched to a gene: 7. The germline CDR1 and CDR2 sequences are SEHNR and FQNEAQ (reference sequence). This CDR3 reads CASSPRTSGGDTYNEQFF. The CDR3 coding sequence is TGTGCCAGCAGCCCGCGGACTAGCGGGGGGGATACCTACAATGAGCAGTTCTTC.

The gene calls are TRBV7-6 and TRBJ2-3; 8 bases are shared with TRBD2. The V gene's germline CDR1 is SGHVS and CDR2 FNYEAQ. The V segment lost 2 bases and the J segment 2 bases; nucleotides outside the gene matches: 6. The length of the CDR3 is 16 residues. In nucleotides, the CDR3 is TGTGCCAGCAGCTTAACGGGAGGGACTTTCACAGATACGCAGTATTTT. This gives the protein CASSLTGGTFTDTQYF.

The chain uses TRBV5-4 and TRBJ2-3; TRBD2 matches 11 bases. Germline V CDR1 and CDR2: SGHNT, YYREEE (reference sequence). This CDR3 spans 14 amino acids. Trimming took 4 bases from V and 6 from J; bases not matched to a gene: 4. CDR3 bases: TGTGCCAGCAGCCTGGGACTAGCGGTGGATACGCAGTATTTT. It is translated as CASSLGLAVDTQYF.

For this clone: Other nucleotide sequences in the sample specify the same CDR3. The chain links TRBV13 to TRBJ2-1, with TRBD2 matching over 15 bases. V shed 5 bases, J shed 8 bases, and the junction held 4 bases outside the gene matches. CDR3 size: 15 residues. Germline CDR1 PRHDT, CDR2 FYEKMQ (reference sequence). CDR3 loop: CASSLGLAGGHEQFF. CDR3 nucleotide sequence: TGTGCCAGCAGCCTGGGACTAGCGGGAGGTCATGAGCAGTTCTTC. The full variable domain, completed using reference TRBV13 and TRBJ2-1, is AAGVIQSPRHLIKEKRETATLKCYPIPRHDTVYWYQQGPGQDPQFLISFYEKMQSDKGSIPDRFSAQQFSDYHSELNMSSLELGDSALYFCASSLGLAGGHEQFFGPGTRLTVL.

The chain couples TRBV6-5 to TRBJ2-5; possibly TRBD1 for D (7 bases). The CDR3 is 14 residues long. The germline V and J ends were trimmed by 6 bases and 2 bases, with 13 bases remaining between them. Germline CDR1 is MNHEY and CDR2 is SVGAGI. CDR3 residues: CASSGGQRQETQYF. Here the CDR3 DNA reads TGTGCCAGCAGCGGGGGACAGAGACAAGAGACCCAGTACTTC.

The chain combines TRBV19 with TRBJ2-3; 11 bases match TRBD2. V dropped 5 bases and J dropped 4; count of bases not matched to a gene: 5. This CDR3 is built from 15 residues. Germline V gives CDR1 LNHDA, CDR2 SQIVND (reference sequence). The DNA of the CDR3 is TGTGCCAGTAGTCGACTAGCGGGGACTCCAGATACGCAGTATTTT. This encodes CASSRLAGTPDTQYF.

The V gene is TRBV5-4, the J gene TRBJ2-5, with 7 bases aligning to TRBD1. Germline V CDR1 and CDR2: SGHNT, YYREEE (reference sequence). This CDR3 is built from 15 residues. V lost 4 bases and J lost 2; bases outside the gene matches: 8. CDR3 protein: CASSTSNRGQETQYF. As DNA, the CDR3 is TGTGCCAGCAGCACCTCAAACAGGGGTCAAGAGACCCAGTACTTC.

This clone was seen a single time. The chain employs TRBV28 and TRBJ2-7, with 7 bases aligning to TRBD1. CDR3 length: 15 amino acids. CDR1 is MDHEN, CDR2 SYDVKM, per germline. J lost 4 bases, V lost 6 bases, and 12 bases had no gene match. CDR3 sequence: CASRSGTVYPYEQYF. CDR3 sequence (DNA): TGTGCCAGCAGATCCGGGACAGTGTACCCTTACGAGCAGTACTTC.

This clone was picked up one time. This chain joins TRBV25-1 and TRBJ2-7; D is uncertain. The germline V gene encodes CDR1 MGHDK and CDR2 SYGVNS. Trimming removed 7 bases at V and 4 bases at J, with 14 bases between. The CDR3 totals 13 residues. The CDR3 coding sequence is TGTGCCAGCAAGGCCCAGAATTTGTACGAGCAGTACTTC. Protein product: CASKAQNLYEQYF.

V and J are TRBV9 and TRBJ2-7; D ambiguous. The CDR3 runs 14 residues. Germline CDR1 SGDLS, CDR2 YYNGEE. V lost 0 bases to trimming and J lost 0 bases, with 7 bases between them. Here the CDR3 reads CASSVGQFSYEQYF. CDR3 DNA sequence: TGTGCCAGCAGCGTAGGGCAGTTCTCCTACGAGCAGTACTTC.